This T cell receptor (beta chain) was identified in a study of CD8+CD57+ T cells in acquired aplastic anemia. TCR beta VDJ and CDR3 were profiled, and genomic DNA was the template. MiXCR, run by TCRdb on the reads, gives a single entry per CDR3 protein. The repertoire holds about 150,000 distinct CDR3 sequences, with about 50% as singletons. Study conclusions and caveats: Patients and controls shared over 25 CD8+ CDR3 sequences, which appeared highly expressed in patients and within their immunodominant clones.

Details on this clonotype: Its matching antigen is unknown.

Sequenced patients had shown CD8+CD57+ cell expansion by flow cytometry. Patients were therapy-naive when their blood was sampled. Per the germline V gene, CDR1 is SGHTA and CDR2 is FQGNSA. V was pared by 5 bases and J by 2 bases, with 5 bases of the junction left unmatched. The CDR3 runs 14 residues. The chain uses TRBV7-2 and TRBJ2-5; TRBD2 agrees at 7 bases. The sequence came from a human donor with aplastic anemia. Sequences were obtained from sorted CD4+, CD8+, or CD8+CD57+ T cells (not recorded which) from PBMCs. The CDR3 protein is CASSGGGWQETQYF. In nucleotides, the CDR3 is TGTGCCAGCAGCGGGGGGGGATGGCAAGAGACCCAGTACTTC.